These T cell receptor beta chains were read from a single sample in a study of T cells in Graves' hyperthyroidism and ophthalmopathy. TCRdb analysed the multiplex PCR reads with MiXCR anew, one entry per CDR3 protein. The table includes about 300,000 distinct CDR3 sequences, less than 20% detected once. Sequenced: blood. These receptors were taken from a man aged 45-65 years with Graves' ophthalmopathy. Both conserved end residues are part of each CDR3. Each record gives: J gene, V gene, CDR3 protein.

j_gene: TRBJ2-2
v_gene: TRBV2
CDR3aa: CASNPTGGGELFF

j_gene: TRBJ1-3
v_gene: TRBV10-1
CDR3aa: CASRPTGMGGNTIYF

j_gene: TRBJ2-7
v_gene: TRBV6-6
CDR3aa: CASSYGLAAYEQYF

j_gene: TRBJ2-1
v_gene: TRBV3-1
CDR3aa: CASSPRVLYNEQFF

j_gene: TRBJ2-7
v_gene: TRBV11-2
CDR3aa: CASSSRAGGQFHEQYF

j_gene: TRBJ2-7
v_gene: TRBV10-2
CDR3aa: CAGPGTGRPPEQYF

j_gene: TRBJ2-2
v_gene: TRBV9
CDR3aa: CASSVTPTSKELFF

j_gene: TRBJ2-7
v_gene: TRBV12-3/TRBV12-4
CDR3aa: CASSLLAGKNEQYF

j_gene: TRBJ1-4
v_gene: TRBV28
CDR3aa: CASSHRGRPEKLFF

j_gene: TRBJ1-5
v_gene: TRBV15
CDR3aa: CATSRTSDSNQPQHF

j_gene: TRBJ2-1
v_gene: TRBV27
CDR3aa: CASSFGTSGYNEQFF

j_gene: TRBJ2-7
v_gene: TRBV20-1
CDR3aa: CSAPREALREQYF

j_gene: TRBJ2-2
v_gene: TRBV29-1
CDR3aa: CSVSIAGAGELFF

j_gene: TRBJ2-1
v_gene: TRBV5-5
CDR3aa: CASRDNRGSSYNEQFF

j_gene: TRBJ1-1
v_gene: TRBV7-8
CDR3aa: CASSLSQGEVTEAFF

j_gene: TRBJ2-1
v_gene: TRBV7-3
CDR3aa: CASSLFRDSYNEQFF

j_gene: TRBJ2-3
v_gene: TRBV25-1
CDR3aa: CASSDRADTQYF

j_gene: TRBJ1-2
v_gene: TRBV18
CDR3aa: CASSPTGAGSNYGCTF

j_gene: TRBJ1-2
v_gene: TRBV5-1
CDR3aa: CASSRDRGSEGYTF

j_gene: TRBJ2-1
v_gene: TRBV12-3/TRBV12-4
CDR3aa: CASTPSGRGYNEQFF

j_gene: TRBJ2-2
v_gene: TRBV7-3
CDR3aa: CASSLLGLAGFANTGELFF

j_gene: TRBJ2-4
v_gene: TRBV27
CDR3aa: CASSSPLRTGSIQYF

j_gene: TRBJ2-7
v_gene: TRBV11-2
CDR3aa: CASSLGSVLREQYF

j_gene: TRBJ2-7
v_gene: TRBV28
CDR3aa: CASPGGRTREGHHEQYF

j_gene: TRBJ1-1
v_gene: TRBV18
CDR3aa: CASSPEYRETFTEAFF

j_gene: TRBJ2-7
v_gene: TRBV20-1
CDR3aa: CSAEGGSSYEQYF

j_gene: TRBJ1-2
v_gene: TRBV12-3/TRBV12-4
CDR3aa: CASGDREMFGYGYTF

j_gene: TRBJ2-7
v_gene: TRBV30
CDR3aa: CACYVPPTKQYF

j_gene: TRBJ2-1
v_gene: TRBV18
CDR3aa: CASSPPGLAGGPSSYNEQFF

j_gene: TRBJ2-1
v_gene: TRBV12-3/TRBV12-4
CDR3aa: CASLGASNNEQFF

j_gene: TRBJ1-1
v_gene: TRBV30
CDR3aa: CAWNLEHTEAFF

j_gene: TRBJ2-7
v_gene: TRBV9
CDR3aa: CASSDRVGSPTYEQYF

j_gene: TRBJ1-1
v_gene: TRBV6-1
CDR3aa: CASSDTGGARTEAFF

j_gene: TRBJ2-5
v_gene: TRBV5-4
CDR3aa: CASSLKTEYQETQYF

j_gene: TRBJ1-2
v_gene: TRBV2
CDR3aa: CASSAGTNYGYTF

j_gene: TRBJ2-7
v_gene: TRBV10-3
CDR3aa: CAIGTAVQYF

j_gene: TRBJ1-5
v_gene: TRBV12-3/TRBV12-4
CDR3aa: CASRSGGIQPQHF

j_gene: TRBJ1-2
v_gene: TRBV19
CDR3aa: CASSWDPTANYGYTF